The present T cell receptor beta chain was sequenced within a study of blood T cell repertoires in COVID-19. Study context: COVID-19 samples collected from the United States, Italy and Spain covered acute and convalescent phases.

Losses at the gene ends were 3 bases for V and 5 bases for J; bases not matched to a gene: 9. Germline V CDR1 and CDR2: LGHDT, YNNKEL (reference sequence). The CDR3 spans 15 residues. Data came from immunoSEQ multiplex PCR; TCRdb stores just in-frame clones and leaves some out. The sample carries 110,000 to 150,000 clones, approximately 91% recorded once. The chain has TRBV3-1 (or the pseudogene TRBV3-2) and TRBJ2-7, with 8 bases aligning to TRBD2. Input material: peripheral blood. This clonotype was obtained from a man between 65 and 85 years old with acute or convalescent COVID-19. The CDR3: CASSHTAGGVHEQYF. The CDR3, as DNA: TGTGCCAGCAGCCATACTGCGGGGGGCGTCCACGAGCAGTACTTC.